This record covers a single TCR beta chain. Its target is unknown. Naivety among CD8 cells was defined by CD45RO negativity and positive CCR7 selection, thereby excluding terminally differentiated effector memory CD45RA+ cells. Donation came from healthy HIV-negative adults that had no recent acute infections or vaccinations. This record belongs to a study of shared clonotypes between healthy human individuals. Repertoires were generated with immunoSEQ multiplex PCR, while TCRdb's copy carries only in-frame clones and drops some. The repertoire holds about 2 million clones, with roughly 95% as singletons. Notes on the study in general: Tissue TCR repertoires likely differ from these blood-only repertoires. Lower generation probabilities were found for non-shared clonotypes than for those shared by all four donors.

This TCR was recovered from a man younger than 35 in good health. Sample: naive CD8+ T cells sorted from blood.

The CDR3 DNA is TGCGCCAGCAGCCAAGATTTGGACCCGATCGGCGAGCAGTACTTC. Its protein product is CASSQDLDPIGEQYF. The rearrangement uses TRBV4-1 and TRBJ2-7; D unresolved. The CDR3 consists of 15 residues. Germline V gives CDR1 MGHRA, CDR2 YSYEKL. Trimming took off 0 bases at V and 6 bases at J, with 15 bases between the two ends.